Below are 3 T cell receptor beta chains sequenced from a single sample in a study of OX40 agonist ivuxolimab in advanced cancers. Measured with immunoSEQ multiplex PCR; TCRdb has only the in-frame clones, and not every one. The table has tens of thousands of clones, around four fifths seen once. The material sequenced was CD4+ or CD8+ T cells sorted from blood, taken in a trial of the OX40 agonist ivuxolimab. These receptors originate from an adult with an advanced solid tumor such as melanoma, head and neck, liver or kidney cancer.

This clone was picked up one time. This chain uses TRBV10-3 with TRBJ1-2; D unclear. The CDR3 totals 14 residues. V was clipped by 0 bases and J by 6 bases, with 11 bases between them. Germline assignment: CDR1 ENHRY and CDR2 SYGVKD. The DNA for the CDR3 is TGTGCCATCAGTGAGTCGGGAGGGAAGGATGGCTACACCTTC. Translation gives CAISESGGKDGYTF.

The chain carries TRBV9 and TRBJ1-2; 7 nucleotides match TRBD1. J was trimmed by 7 bases and V by 3 bases; bases with no gene match: 6. Germline values: CDR1 SGDLS, CDR2 YYNGEE. The CDR3 spans 13 residues. The CDR3, as DNA: TGTGCCAGCAGCGACATGGCAGGGGGTGGCTACACCTTC. It encodes CASSDMAGGGYTF.

The chain joins TRBV30 to TRBJ1-4, with 8 bases that match TRBD1. Germline CDR1 reads GTSNPN; CDR2 reads SVGIG (reference sequence). The CDR3 runs 14 residues. V shed 2 bases and J 5 bases; nucleotides not matched to a gene: 4. The CDR3 DNA sequence: TGTGCCTGGAGTCCAGGGGGCTTGAATGAAAAACTGTTTTTT. This encodes CAWSPGGLNEKLFF.